This entry describes one T cell receptor (beta chain). This entry is derived from a study of tumor-infiltrating lymphocytes in oesophageal squamous cell carcinoma. In TCRdb, the PCR reads were re-called with MiXCR into one record per CDR3 protein. In the table there are around 14,000 distinct CDR3 sequences, roughly 50% of which are singletons. Germline V gene sequence: CDR1 MNHEY, CDR2 SMNVEV (reference sequence). CDR3 length equals 15 residues. Deletions cut 2 bases from V and 2 bases from J, with 7 bases between. The chain employs TRBV27 and TRBJ2-6; no clear D gene. The sample taken for sequencing was esophageal tumor tissue. The source is a male donor with esophageal squamous cell carcinoma. In DNA, the CDR3 is TGTGCCAGCAGTTTAGGTAGAGCTGGGGCCAACGTCCTGACTTTC. Protein: CASSLGRAGANVLTF.